This section outlines one T cell receptor beta chain sequence together with its context. Its antigen is currently unknown. The sample comes from a study of shared clonotypes between healthy human individuals. Among the donors, all were Caucasian adults who lived in Nashville, Tennessee. Study-wide points: Relative to clonotypes present in all four donors, those not shared had lower generation probabilities.

This CDR3 is 14 amino acids long. V shed 4 bases, J shed 8 bases, and the junction held 5 bases outside the gene matches. Germline CDR1 SGHAT, CDR2 FQNNGV. 200 to 250 ng DNA, approximately 31,000 T cell genomes, went into each sorted-subset replicate PCR. Here immunoSEQ multiplex PCR was the method, and the copy in TCRdb shows in-frame clones only, minus some. The table lists about 180,000 clones, about 93% of them singletons. The chain links TRBV11-2 to TRBJ1-2; 12 bases match TRBD1. The material sequenced was naive CD4+ T cells sorted from blood. Subset described: CD45RA+ positively selected. The clonotype originates from a woman between 25 and 40 years old in good health. The CDR3 DNA is TGTGCCAGCAGCTCGGGACAGGGGGCAAACGGCTACACCTTC. Encoded protein: CASSSGQGANGYTF. The entire variable domain, with the rest obtained from reference TRBV11-2 and TRBJ1-2, is as follows: EAGVAQSPRYKIIEKRQSVAFWCNPISGHATLYWYQQILGQGPKLLIQFQNNGVVDDSQLPKDRFSAERLKGVDSTLKIQPAKLEDSAVYLCASSSGQGANGYTFGSGTRLTVV.